Included here is one T cell receptor (beta chain) sequence, with context. The record originates from a study of blood T cell repertoires in COVID-19. Study in general: The United States, Italy and Spain were the sources of the acute and convalescent COVID-19 samples. PBMCs, B-cell-depleted T cells, or T cells were the source of the cDNA or gDNA that made up the material.

Per the study methods: For nucleated cells, counts were estimated from reference gene primer amplification. Clones were sequenced by immunoSEQ multiplex PCR, and TCRdb holds only the in-frame ones, with some missing. V and J calls and clone size are copied from that table; D and trimming were computed from the DNA. The profile shows roughly 350,000 clones, 85% of them singletons. The CDR3 is 15 amino acids. The germline V gene has CDR1 SNHLY and CDR2 FYNNEI. V was pared by 5 bases and J by 3 bases, with 16 bases between. This sequence originates from a woman between 18 and 29 years old with acute or convalescent COVID-19. The chain joins TRBV2 to TRBJ1-2, with D possibly matching TRBD1 (6 bases). The specimen was peripheral blood. CDR3 sequence: CASSLDSSRDYGYTF. CDR3 nucleotides: TGTGCCAGCAGTTTGGACAGTTCAAGGGACTATGGCTACACCTTC.